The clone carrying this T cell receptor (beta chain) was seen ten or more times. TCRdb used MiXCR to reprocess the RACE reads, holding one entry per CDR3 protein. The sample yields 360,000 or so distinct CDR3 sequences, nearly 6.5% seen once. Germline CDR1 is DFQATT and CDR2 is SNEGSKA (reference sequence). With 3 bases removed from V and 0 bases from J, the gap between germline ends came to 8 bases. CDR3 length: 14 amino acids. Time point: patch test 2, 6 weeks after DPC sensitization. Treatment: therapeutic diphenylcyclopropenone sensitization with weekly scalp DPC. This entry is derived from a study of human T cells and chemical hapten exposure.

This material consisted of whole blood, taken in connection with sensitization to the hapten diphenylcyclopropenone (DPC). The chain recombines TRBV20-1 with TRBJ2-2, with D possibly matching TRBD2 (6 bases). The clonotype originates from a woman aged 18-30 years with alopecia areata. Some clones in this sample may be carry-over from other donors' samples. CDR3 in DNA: TGCAGTGCTAGCGCGGGGACGAACACCGGGGAGCTGTTTTTT. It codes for CSASAGTNTGELFF.